This T cell receptor (beta chain) came from a study of T cells after somatic rescue of genetic block (dated by TCRdb to the early 2020s). With respect to the entire study: What the study looked at was long-term robustness, specifically in a T-cell system that came about through somatic rescue of a genetic block in T-cell development.

The germline V gene gives CDR1 as SGDLS and CDR2 as YYNGEE. CDR3 length: 16 amino acids, cysteine to phenylalanine. Only the CDR3 part of the read is kept: 48 bases, read in frame from the first base. The germline V end is reduced by 2 bases and the J end by 5 bases; junction bases left unmatched: 11. Libraries were prepared through the immunoSEQ multiplex PCR assay. Drawn from immuneACCESS, this table holds only the in-frame rearrangements with V and J called that TCRdb kept. Clones are partly lost; checked studies trace under half to an unresolved V gene and leave the rest unexplained. The sample data list about 67,000 clones, and about 91% of these were observed just once. The ten largest clones capture around 3% of the sample. As concerns this clone: Its antigen is currently not known. No qualities accompany the bases; no much larger clone lies one base away.

The chain is made from TRBV9 and TRBJ2-7; TRBD2 lines up with 9 middle nucleotides. Sequenced sample: peripheral blood mononuclear cells (PBMCs). This TCR came from a man between 35 and 55 years old. This receptor has the CDR3 CASSVLAGAVEDEQYF. The DNA is TGTGCCAGCAGCGTGTTAGCGGGAGCGGTTGAGGACGAGCAGTACTTC.